The clone carrying this T cell receptor (beta chain) showed up many times. Transcripts of RNA were the source for amplifying TCR beta CDR3 regions. First-round RT-PCR with HTBI primers preceded a second-round multiplex PCR. TCRdb processed the multiplex PCR reads anew with MiXCR; each CDR3 protein has one entry. Seen here are about 220,000 distinct CDR3 sequences, 20% to 25% observed once, and the top ten hold around 45%. This sample was taken from a study of Graves' ophthalmopathy and Graves' hyperthyroidism. The ends lost 6 bases at V and 1 base at J; junction bases unmatched: 5. This CDR3 is built from 15 residues. Germline CDR1 MDHEN, CDR2 SYDVKM.

The chain couples TRBV28 to TRBJ2-2; 7 bases fit TRBD1. The source is a woman aged 45-60 years with Graves' ophthalmopathy. Sequences were obtained from peripheral blood. As DNA, the CDR3 is TGTGCCAGCAGAACAGACAGGGTGAACACCGGGGAGCTGTTTTTT. Translated: CASRTDRVNTGELFF.